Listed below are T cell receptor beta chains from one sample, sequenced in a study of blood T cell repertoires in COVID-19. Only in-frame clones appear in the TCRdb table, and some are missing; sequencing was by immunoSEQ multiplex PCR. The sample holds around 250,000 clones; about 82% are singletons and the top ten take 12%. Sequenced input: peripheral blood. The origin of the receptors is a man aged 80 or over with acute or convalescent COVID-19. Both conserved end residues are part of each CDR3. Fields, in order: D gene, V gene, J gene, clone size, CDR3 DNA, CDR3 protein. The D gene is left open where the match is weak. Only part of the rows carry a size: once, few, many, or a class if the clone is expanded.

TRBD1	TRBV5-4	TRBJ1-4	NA	TGTGCCAGCAGTCCCGACCCCGGACAGGGGGCGATGAATGAAAAACTGTTTTTT	CASSPDPGQGAMNEKLFF
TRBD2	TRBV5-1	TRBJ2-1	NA	TGCGCCAGCAGCCGGGACTACTACAATGAGCAGTTCTTC	CASSRDYYNEQFF
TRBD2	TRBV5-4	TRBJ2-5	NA	TGTGCCAGCACCAGTACGGGGGGGCAAGAGACCCAGTACTTC	CASTSTGGQETQYF
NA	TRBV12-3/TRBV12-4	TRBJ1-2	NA	TGTGCCAGCAGTCGGGACACCCACTATGGCTACACCTTC	CASSRDTHYGYTF
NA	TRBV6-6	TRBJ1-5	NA	TGTGCCAGCAGTTACACGCAGGGAGGAGGCCAGCCCCAGCATTTT	CASSYTQGGGQPQHF
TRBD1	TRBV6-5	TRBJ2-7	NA	TGTGCCAGCAGTTACACGACAGGGGGGGCCTACGAGCAGTACTTC	CASSYTTGGAYEQYF
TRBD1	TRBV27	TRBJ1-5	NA	TGTGCCAGCAGTTCACTCCCCGGGACAGGGGGCAGGGGGAGCAATCAGCCCCAGCATTTT	CASSSLPGTGGRGSNQPQHF
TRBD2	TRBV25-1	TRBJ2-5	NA	TGTGCCAGCAGCCCCGCGGGACTAGCGGGGGAGACCCAGTACTTC	CASSPAGLAGETQYF
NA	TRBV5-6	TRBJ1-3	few	TGTGCCAGCACCCCGGGACTCTTCTCTGGAAACACCATATATTTT	CASTPGLFSGNTIYF
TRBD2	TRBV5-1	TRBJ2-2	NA	TGCGCCAGCAAGTCCGGGACTAGCGGAGCTGGCGGGGAGCTGTTTTTT	CASKSGTSGAGGELFF
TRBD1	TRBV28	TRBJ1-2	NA	TGTGCCAGCAGTTCCGCAGGGGGGCCGGATGGCTACACCTTC	CASSSAGGPDGYTF
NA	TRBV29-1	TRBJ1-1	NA	TGCAGCGGTGCTTCTGGCCCTGAAGCTTTCTTT	CSGASGPEAFF
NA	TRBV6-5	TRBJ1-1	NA	TGTGCCAGCAGTTATCGAGAGGTGAACACTGAAGCTTTCTTT	CASSYREVNTEAFF
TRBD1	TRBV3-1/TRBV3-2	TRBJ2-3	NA	TGTGCCAGCAGCCCAGGGGGTGAAGTTGCAGATACGCAGTATTTT	CASSPGGEVADTQYF
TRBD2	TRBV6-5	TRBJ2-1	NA	TGTGCCAGCAGCTCCGGGAGGTGGAATGAGCAGTTCTTC	CASSSGRWNEQFF
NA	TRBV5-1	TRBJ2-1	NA	TGCGCCAGCAGCTTGGTTACAGGGCAAATCAATGAGCAGTTCTTC	CASSLVTGQINEQFF
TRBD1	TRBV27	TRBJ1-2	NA	TGTGCCAGCAGTAGGGGGGACAGGTTAAACTTAGCTGGCTACACCTTC	CASSRGDRLNLAGYTF
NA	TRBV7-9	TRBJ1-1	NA	TGTGCCAGCAGCCTTAGGGGGGGACGAGACTTGAACACTGAAGCTTTCTTT	CASSLRGGRDLNTEAFF
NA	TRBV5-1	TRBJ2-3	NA	TGCGCCAGCAGCCTGGGACAAACCAGGGTCACAGATACGCAGTATTTT	CASSLGQTRVTDTQYF
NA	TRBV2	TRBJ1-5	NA	TGTGCCAGCAGTGAACAGGGCGTGAATCAGCCCCAGCATTTT	CASSEQGVNQPQHF
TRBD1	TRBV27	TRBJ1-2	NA	TGTGCCAGCAGGCCACGGACAGGGAATGGCTACACCTTC	CASRPRTGNGYTF
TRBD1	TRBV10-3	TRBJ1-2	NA	TGTGCCATCAGTGAGTCGATTGGACAGGGGAAACCAAATGGCTACACCTTC	CAISESIGQGKPNGYTF
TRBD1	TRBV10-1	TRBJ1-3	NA	TGCGCCAGCAGTGAGGGGGACAGGGGGCTCCGGGATTATTTT	CASSEGDRGLRDYF
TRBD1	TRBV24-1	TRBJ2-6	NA	TGTGCCACCAGTGATAGACAGGGCTCTGGGGCCAACGTCCTGACTTTC	CATSDRQGSGANVLTF
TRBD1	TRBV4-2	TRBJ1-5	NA	TGTGCCAGCAGCCAAGAGTTCGGACAGGGGATTCAGCCCCAGCATTTT	CASSQEFGQGIQPQHF